This T cell receptor beta chain was retrieved from a study of neurological immune-mediated disorders. Overall study findings and caveats: The greatest degree of TCR clonal expansion was observed in HTLV-1-associated myelopathy, with the lowest in multiple sclerosis, below that of healthy controls.

This clonotype was recorded many times. Its antigen is not identified. The cDNA came from 5'RACE with 10-nucleotide random UMIs. A single run covered 15-18 subjects with over 160 million TCR-beta sequences. TCRdb redid the calling of the 5' RACE reads with MiXCR, one entry per CDR3 protein. The sample has 11,000 to 15,000 distinct CDR3 sequences; over 9.5% are singletons. This TCR was recovered from a woman in her thirties or forties in good health. Source material: PBMCs.

For the CDR3, the DNA is TGCAGTGCTAGGTGGAGACAGGGACTTAACTATGGCTACACCTTC. Translating it yields CSARWRQGLNYGYTF. The genes are TRBV20-1 and TRBJ1-2, with TRBD1 identical over 7 bases. This CDR3 has 15 amino acids. From germline, CDR1 is DFQATT and CDR2 SNEGSKA (reference sequence). J was trimmed by 1 base and V by 3 bases; bases with no gene match: 8.